A selection of T cell receptor beta chains follows, all from one sample in a study of OX40 agonist ivuxolimab in advanced cancers. Assay: immunoSEQ multiplex PCR; the TCRdb copy retains only in-frame clones and omits some. The sample gives 40,000 to 45,000 clones, about four fifths of which show up once; approximately 25% is in the top ten. Sequenced material: CD4+ or CD8+ T cells sorted from blood, taken in a trial of the OX40 agonist ivuxolimab. These receptors all come from an adult with an advanced solid tumor such as melanoma, head and neck, liver or kidney cancer. Each CDR3 is given with its conserved first and last residue. Fields, in order: V gene, D gene, clone size, J gene, CDR3 DNA, CDR3 protein. The D gene is left open where the match is weak. Size is omitted from some rows. Given values are once, few, many or a class for expanded clones.

V: TRBV28
D: .
size: .
J: TRBJ2-1
DNA: TGTGCCACCTTCGGCGAAATTAGCTACAATGAGCAGTTCTTC
CDR3: CATFGEISYNEQFF

V: TRBV19
D: TRBD2
size: .
J: TRBJ2-7
DNA: TGTGCCAGTAGTATAGAGGACAGCCGGGGGGGCGAGCAGTACTTC
CDR3: CASSIEDSRGGEQYF

V: TRBV4-2
D: .
size: .
J: TRBJ2-7
DNA: TGTGCCAGCAGCCAAGACGGGAGACAGGGTAAAGACGAGCAGTACTTC
CDR3: CASSQDGRQGKDEQYF

V: TRBV6-5
D: TRBD2
size: .
J: TRBJ2-7
DNA: TGTGCCAGCAGGTCCCTAGCGGGAGGGCCCGAGCAGTACTTC
CDR3: CASRSLAGGPEQYF

V: TRBV30
D: .
size: .
J: TRBJ1-1
DNA: TGTGCCTGGCGCGACAACACGAACACTGAAGCTTTCTTT
CDR3: CAWRDNTNTEAFF

V: TRBV25-1
D: TRBD1
size: .
J: TRBJ1-6
DNA: TGTGCCAGCAGTGATGACAGGGGCGGGAATTCACCCCTCCACTTT
CDR3: CASSDDRGGNSPLHF

V: TRBV28
D: TRBD2
size: .
J: TRBJ2-1
DNA: TGTGCCAGCAGTTCTTACCTAGCGGGAGTCTACAATGAGCAGTTCTTC
CDR3: CASSSYLAGVYNEQFF

V: TRBV4-3
D: TRBD1
size: .
J: TRBJ2-3
DNA: TGCGCCAGCAGACCCACAGGGGTTAGCACAGATACGCAGTATTTT
CDR3: CASRPTGVSTDTQYF

V: TRBV9
D: .
size: .
J: TRBJ2-3
DNA: TGTGCCAGCAGCGCCGGACATCCCACAGATACGCAGTATTTT
CDR3: CASSAGHPTDTQYF

V: TRBV4-3
D: TRBD2
size: .
J: TRBJ2-1
DNA: TGCGCCAGCAGCCAAGCCCTCCTCCGACTAGCGGGAGGGGATTCCTACAATGAGCAGTTCTTC
CDR3: CASSQALLRLAGGDSYNEQFF

V: TRBV5-4
D: .
size: once
J: TRBJ1-1
DNA: TGTGCCAGCCGTGGCGGCGGATACACTGAAGCTTTCTTT
CDR3: CASRGGGYTEAFF

V: TRBV28
D: TRBD1
size: .
J: TRBJ2-2
DNA: TGTGCCAGCAGCCACGTTGGACAGGGGAACACCGGGGAGCTGTTTTTT
CDR3: CASSHVGQGNTGELFF

V: TRBV7-8
D: .
size: .
J: TRBJ2-5
DNA: TGTGCCAGCAGCTCAGCTGCGACCAACCGGGGACTCCAAGAGACCCAGTACTTC
CDR3: CASSSAATNRGLQETQYF

V: TRBV9
D: .
size: .
J: TRBJ2-2
DNA: TGTGCCAGCAGCGCCCTTATTCAGAGGGCGGGCTACGGGGAGCTGTTTTTT
CDR3: CASSALIQRAGYGELFF

V: TRBV7-3
D: TRBD1
size: .
J: TRBJ1-2
DNA: TGTGCCAGCAGCCCCGACAGGGACTATGGCTACACCTTC
CDR3: CASSPDRDYGYTF

V: TRBV19
D: .
size: .
J: TRBJ1-2
DNA: TGTGCCAGTAGTATGGACGGTGGCTATGGCTACACCTTC
CDR3: CASSMDGGYGYTF

V: TRBV30
D: .
size: .
J: TRBJ1-4
DNA: TGTGCCTGGAGTGTGGTCAGTGGGGAAAAACTGTTTTTT
CDR3: CAWSVVSGEKLFF

V: TRBV11-2
D: TRBD2
size: .
J: TRBJ2-7
DNA: TGTGCCAGCAGCTTCGGGGGGGTAGGCGAGCAGTACTTC
CDR3: CASSFGGVGEQYF

V: TRBV27
D: TRBD2
size: few
J: TRBJ2-7
DNA: TGTGCCAGCAGTCCCATAGGACTAGCGGGAAGCTACGAGCAGTACTTC
CDR3: CASSPIGLAGSYEQYF

V: TRBV6-6
D: TRBD1
size: .
J: TRBJ2-7
DNA: TGTGCCAGCAGTTACGCGAGGGACAGCTCGTGGGAGCAGTACTTC
CDR3: CASSYARDSSWEQYF

V: TRBV18
D: TRBD2
size: .
J: TRBJ2-3
DNA: TGTGCCAGCTCACCCCGTCCCGGGGGAGGGGGCACAGATACGCAGTATTTT
CDR3: CASSPRPGGGGTDTQYF

V: TRBV10-3
D: .
size: .
J: TRBJ1-1
DNA: TGTGCCATCAGTGGGTCGGCGACTGAAGCTTTCTTT
CDR3: CAISGSATEAFF

V: TRBV19
D: .
size: .
J: TRBJ2-7
DNA: TGTGCCAGTAGTCTGGCCGGGACTGAGTACTACGAGCAGTACTTC
CDR3: CASSLAGTEYYEQYF

V: TRBV5-4
D: TRBD1
size: .
J: TRBJ1-2
DNA: TGTGCCAGCAGCGTTGACAGGGCTTATGGCTACACCTTC
CDR3: CASSVDRAYGYTF

V: TRBV5-6
D: TRBD1
size: .
J: TRBJ1-2
DNA: TGTGCCAGCAGCTATGGGGGGACAGGGCCATATGGCTACACCTTC
CDR3: CASSYGGTGPYGYTF